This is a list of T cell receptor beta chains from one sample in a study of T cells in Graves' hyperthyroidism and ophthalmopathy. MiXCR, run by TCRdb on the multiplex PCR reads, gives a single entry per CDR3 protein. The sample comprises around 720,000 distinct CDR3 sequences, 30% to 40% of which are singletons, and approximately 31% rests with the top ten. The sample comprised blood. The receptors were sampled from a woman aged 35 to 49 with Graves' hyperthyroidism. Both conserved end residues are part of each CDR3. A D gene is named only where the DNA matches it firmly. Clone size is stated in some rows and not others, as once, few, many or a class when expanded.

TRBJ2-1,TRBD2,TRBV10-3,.,TGTGCCATCAGCCTTAGCGGGGGAGCAGACAATGAGCAGTTCTTC,CAISLSGGADNEQFF
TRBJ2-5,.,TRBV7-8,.,TGTGCCAGCAGTTACTCAGGCCTATGGGAGACCCAGCACTTC,CASSYSGLWETQHF
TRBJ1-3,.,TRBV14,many,TGTGCCAGCAGCGTACACATCGTCTCCTTCAACTCTGGAAACACCATATATTTT,CASSVHIVSFNSGNTIYF
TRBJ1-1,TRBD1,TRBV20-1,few,TGCAGTGCTCCCGAGTACACCGGGACAGCCTACCGAGGGAACACTGAAGCTTTCTTT,CSAPEYTGTAYRGNTEAFF
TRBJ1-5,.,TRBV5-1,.,TGTGCCAGCAGCCTAGGGCAGGGAGTGCATCAGCCCCAGCATTTT,CASSLGQGVHQPQHF
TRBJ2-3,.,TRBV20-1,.,TGCAGTGCTAGAGCCAATTGGGGGGCGGGAGATACGCAGTATTTT,CSARANWGAGDTQYF
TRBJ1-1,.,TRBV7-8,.,TGTGCCAGCAGCCTCAGACAGACAGGCGATGAAGCTTTCTTT,CASSLRQTGDEAFF
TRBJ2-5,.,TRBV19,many,TGTGCCAGTAGTACCTTCTTGGAGGGCCAAGAGACCCAGTACTTC,CASSTFLEGQETQYF
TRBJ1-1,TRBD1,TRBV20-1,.,TGCAGTGCTAGTGCCGGTTTCAACAGGGGGGGAGAAGCTTTCTTT,CSASAGFNRGGEAFF
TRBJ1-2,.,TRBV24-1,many,TGTGCCACCAGTGATTTGTTGGGGGATAAAGGCTACACCTTC,CATSDLLGDKGYTF
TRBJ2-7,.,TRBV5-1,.,TGCGCCAGCAGCACGGGACGGTTCATCGACGAGCAGTACTTC,CASSTGRFIDEQYF
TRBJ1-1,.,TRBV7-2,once,TGTGCCAGCAGCCAAGCCCCGCCACCCGGCACTGAAGCTTTCTTT,CASSQAPPPGTEAFF